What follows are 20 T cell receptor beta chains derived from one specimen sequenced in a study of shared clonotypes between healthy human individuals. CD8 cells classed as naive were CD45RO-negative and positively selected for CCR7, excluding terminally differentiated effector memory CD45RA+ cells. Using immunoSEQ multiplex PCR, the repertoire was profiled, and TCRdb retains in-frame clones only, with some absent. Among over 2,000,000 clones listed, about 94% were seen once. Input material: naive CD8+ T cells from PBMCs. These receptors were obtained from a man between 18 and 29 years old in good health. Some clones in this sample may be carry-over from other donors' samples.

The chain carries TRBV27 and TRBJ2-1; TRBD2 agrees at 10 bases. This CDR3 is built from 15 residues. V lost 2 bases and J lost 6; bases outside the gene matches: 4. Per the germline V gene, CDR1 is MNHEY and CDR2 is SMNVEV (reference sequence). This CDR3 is CASSLRAGGSNEQFF. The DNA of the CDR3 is TGTGCCAGCAGTTTAAGAGCGGGAGGGTCCAATGAGCAGTTCTTC.

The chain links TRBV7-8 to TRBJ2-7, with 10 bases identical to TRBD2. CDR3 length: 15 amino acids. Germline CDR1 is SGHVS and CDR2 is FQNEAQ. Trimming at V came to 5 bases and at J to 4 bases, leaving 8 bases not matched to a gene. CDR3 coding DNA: TGTGCCAGCAGCACCCGGACTAGCGGACTATACGAGCAGTACTTC. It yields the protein CASSTRTSGLYEQYF.

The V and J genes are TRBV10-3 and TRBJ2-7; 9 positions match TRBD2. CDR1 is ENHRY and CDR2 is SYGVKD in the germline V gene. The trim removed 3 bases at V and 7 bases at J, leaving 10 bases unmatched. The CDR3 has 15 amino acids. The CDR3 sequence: CAISDGGRAVGEQYF. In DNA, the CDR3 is TGTGCCATCAGTGATGGCGGGAGGGCCGTAGGTGAGCAGTACTTC.

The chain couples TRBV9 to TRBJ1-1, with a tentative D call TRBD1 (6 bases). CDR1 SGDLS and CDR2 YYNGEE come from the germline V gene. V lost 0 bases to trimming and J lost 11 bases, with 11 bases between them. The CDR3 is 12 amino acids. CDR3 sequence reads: CASSVGGGQAFF. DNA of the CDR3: TGTGCCAGCAGCGTAGGTGGGGGCCAGGCTTTCTTT.

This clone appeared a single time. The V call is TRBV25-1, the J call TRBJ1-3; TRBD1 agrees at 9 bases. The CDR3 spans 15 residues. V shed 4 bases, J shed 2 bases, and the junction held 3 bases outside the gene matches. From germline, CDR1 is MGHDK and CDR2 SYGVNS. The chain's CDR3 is CASSGYRGPGNTIYF. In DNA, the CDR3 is TGTGCCAGCAGTGGATACAGGGGGCCTGGAAACACCATATATTTT.

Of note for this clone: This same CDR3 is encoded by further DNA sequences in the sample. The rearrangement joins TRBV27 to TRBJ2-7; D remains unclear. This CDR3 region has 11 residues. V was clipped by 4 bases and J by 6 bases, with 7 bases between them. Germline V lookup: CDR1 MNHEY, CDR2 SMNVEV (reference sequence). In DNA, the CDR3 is TGTGCCAGCAGTTCTACAAGCGAGCAGTACTTC. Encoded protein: CASSSTSEQYF.

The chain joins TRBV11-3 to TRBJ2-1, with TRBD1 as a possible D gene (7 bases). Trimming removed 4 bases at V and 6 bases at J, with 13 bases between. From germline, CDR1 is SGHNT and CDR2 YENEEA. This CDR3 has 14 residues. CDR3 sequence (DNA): TGTGCCAGCAGCTACAGGGGAGGTGGCAATGAGCAGTTCTTC. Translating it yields CASSYRGGGNEQFF.

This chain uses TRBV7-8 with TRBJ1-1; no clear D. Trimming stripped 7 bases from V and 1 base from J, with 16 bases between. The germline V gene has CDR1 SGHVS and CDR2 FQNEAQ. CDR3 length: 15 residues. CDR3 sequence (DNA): TGTGCCAGCACCCCACTCAGGACCGCGAACACTGAAGCTTTCTTT. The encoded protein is CASTPLRTANTEAFF.

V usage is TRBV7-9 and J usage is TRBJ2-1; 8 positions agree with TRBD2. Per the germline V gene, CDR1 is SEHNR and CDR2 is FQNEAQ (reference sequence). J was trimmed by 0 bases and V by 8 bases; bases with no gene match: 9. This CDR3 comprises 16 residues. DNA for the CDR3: TGTGCCAGCGTCGTAGCGGGGCCACGCTCCTACAATGAGCAGTTCTTC. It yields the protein CASVVAGPRSYNEQFF.

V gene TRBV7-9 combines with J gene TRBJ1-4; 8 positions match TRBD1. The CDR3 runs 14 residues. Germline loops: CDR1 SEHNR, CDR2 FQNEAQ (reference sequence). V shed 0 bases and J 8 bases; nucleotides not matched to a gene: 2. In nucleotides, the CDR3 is TGTGCCAGCAGCTTAGCGCGGGACAGGGAAAAACTGTTTTTT. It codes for CASSLARDREKLFF. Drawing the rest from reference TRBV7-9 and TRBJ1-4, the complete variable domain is DTGVSQNPRHKITKRGQNVTFRCDPISEHNRLYWYRQTLGQGPEFLTYFQNEAQLEKSRLLSDRFSAERPKGSFSTLEIQRTEQGDSAMYLCASSLARDREKLFFGSGTQLSVL.

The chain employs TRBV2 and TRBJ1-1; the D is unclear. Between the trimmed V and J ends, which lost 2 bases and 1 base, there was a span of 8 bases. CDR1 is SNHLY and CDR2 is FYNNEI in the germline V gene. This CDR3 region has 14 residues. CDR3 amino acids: CASSENRGNTEAFF. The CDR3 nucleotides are TGTGCCAGCAGTGAAAATCGGGGGAACACTGAAGCTTTCTTT.

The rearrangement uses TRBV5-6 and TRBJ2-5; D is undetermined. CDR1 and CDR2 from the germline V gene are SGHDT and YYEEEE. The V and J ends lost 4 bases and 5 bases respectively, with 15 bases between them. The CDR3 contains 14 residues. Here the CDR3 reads CASSGDQRWETQYF. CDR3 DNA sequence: TGTGCCAGCAGCGGTGACCAGAGATGGGAGACCCAGTACTTC.

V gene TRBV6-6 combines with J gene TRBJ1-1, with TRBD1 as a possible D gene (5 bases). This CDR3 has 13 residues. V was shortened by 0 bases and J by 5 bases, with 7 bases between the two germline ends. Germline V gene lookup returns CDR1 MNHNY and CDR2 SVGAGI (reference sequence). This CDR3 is CASSYSGPTEAFF. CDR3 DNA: TGTGCCAGCAGTTACTCGGGGCCGACTGAAGCTTTCTTT.

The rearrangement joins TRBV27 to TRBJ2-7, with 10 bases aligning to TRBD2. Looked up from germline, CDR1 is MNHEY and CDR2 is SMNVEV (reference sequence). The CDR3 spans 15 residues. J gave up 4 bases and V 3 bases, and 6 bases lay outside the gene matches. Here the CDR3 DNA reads TGTGCCAGCAGTTTTAGCGGGGGGAACACTTACGAGCAGTACTTC. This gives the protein CASSFSGGNTYEQYF.

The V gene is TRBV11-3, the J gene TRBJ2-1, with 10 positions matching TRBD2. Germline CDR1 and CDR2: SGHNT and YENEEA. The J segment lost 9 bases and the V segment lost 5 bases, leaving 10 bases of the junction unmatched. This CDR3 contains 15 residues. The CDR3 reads CASSRWGTSVTEQFF. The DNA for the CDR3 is TGTGCCAGCAGCCGTTGGGGGACTAGCGTCACTGAGCAGTTCTTC.

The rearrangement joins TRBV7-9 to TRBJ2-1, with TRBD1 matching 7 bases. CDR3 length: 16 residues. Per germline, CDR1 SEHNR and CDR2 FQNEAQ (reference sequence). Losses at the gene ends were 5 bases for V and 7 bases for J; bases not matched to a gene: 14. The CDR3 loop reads CASSLLPTGLMNEQFF. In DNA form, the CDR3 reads TGTGCCAGCAGCCTACTACCGACAGGGTTAATGAATGAGCAGTTCTTC. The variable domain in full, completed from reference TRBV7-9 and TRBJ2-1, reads DTGVSQNPRHKITKRGQNVTFRCDPISEHNRLYWYRQTLGQGPEFLTYFQNEAQLEKSRLLSDRFSAERPKGSFSTLEIQRTEQGDSAMYLCASSLLPTGLMNEQFFGPGTRLTVL.

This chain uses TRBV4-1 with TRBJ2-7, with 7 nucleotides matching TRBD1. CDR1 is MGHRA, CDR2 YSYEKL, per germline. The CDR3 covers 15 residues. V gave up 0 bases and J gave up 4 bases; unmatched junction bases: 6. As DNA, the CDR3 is TGCGCCAGCAGCCAAGATCAGGGGGTAGGGTACGAGCAGTACTTC. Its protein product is CASSQDQGVGYEQYF.

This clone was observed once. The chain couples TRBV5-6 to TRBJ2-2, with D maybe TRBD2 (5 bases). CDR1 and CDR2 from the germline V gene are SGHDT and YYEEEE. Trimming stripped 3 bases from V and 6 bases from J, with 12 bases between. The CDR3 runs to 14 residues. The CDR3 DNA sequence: TGTGCCAGCAGCTCGACGACGGGGTCCGGGGAGCTGTTTTTT. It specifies CASSSTTGSGELFF.

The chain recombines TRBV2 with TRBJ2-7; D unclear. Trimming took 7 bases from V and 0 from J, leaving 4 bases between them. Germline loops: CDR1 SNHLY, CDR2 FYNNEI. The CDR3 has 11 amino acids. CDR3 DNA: TGTGCCAGCACCGCCTCCTACGAGCAGTACTTC. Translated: CASTASYEQYF.

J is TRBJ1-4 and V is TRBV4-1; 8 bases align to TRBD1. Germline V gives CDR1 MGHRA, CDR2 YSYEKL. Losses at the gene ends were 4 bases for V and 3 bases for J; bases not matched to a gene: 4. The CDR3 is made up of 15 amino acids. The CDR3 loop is CASSLGQAANEKLFF. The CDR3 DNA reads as TGCGCCAGCAGCCTGGGACAGGCAGCTAATGAAAAACTGTTTTTT.